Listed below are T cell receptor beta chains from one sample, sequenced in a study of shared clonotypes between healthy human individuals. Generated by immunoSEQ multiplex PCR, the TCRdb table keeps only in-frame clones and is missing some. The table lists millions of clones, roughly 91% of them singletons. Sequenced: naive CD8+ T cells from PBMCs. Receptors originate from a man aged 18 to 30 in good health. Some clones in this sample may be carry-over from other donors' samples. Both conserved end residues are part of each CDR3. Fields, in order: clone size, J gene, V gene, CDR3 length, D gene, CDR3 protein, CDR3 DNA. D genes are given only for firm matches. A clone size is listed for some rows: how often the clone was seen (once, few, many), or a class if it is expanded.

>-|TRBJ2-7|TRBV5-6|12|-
CASSVHGDEQYF
TGTGCCAGCAGCGTACATGGGGACGAGCAGTACTTC
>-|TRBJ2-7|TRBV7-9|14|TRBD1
CASSQTGVAYEQYF
TGTGCCAGCAGCCAAACAGGGGTGGCCTACGAGCAGTACTTC
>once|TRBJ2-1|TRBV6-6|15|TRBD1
CASSHTGGFYNEQFF
TGTGCCAGCAGTCACACAGGGGGCTTCTACAATGAGCAGTTCTTC
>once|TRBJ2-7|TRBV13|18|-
CASSLRSTSLVHSYEQYF
TGTGCCAGCAGCTTAAGGTCCACGTCTTTGGTACACTCCTACGAGCAGTACTTC
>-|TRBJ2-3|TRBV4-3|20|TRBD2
CASSHSNLAGPEKAPDTQYF
TGCGCCAGCAGCCATTCGAATCTAGCGGGGCCCGAGAAGGCGCCAGATACGCAGTATTTT
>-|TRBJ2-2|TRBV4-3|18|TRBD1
CASSQAVTGGEGTGELFF
TGCGCCAGCAGCCAAGCTGTGACAGGGGGCGAGGGTACCGGGGAGCTGTTTTTT
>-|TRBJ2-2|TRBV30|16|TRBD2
CAWSNLAGAYGGELFF
TGTGCCTGGAGTAATCTAGCGGGAGCTTATGGCGGGGAGCTGTTTTTT
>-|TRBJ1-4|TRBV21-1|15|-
CASSKLPGDNEKLFF
TGTGCCAGCAGCAAATTGCCGGGTGACAATGAAAAACTGTTTTTT
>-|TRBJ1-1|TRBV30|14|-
CAYWKKAMNTEAFF
TGTGCCTACTGGAAGAAGGCGATGAACACTGAAGCTTTCTTT
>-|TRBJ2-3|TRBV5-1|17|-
CASSLVGSLAWTDTQYF
TGCGCCAGCAGCTTGGTGGGTAGCTTGGCGTGGACAGATACGCAGTATTTT
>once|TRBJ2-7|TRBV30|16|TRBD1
CAWSVRLGQGVDEQYF
TGTGCCTGGAGTGTACGGTTGGGACAGGGGGTGGACGAGCAGTACTTC
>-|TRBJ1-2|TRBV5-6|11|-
CASSFRGGYTF
TGTGCCAGCAGCTTTAGGGGTGGCTACACCTTC
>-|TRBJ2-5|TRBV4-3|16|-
CASSQVFWDNQETQYF
TGCGCCAGCAGCCAAGTGTTCTGGGACAACCAAGAGACCCAGTACTTC
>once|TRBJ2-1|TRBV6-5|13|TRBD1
CASSLTGGNEQFF
TGTGCCAGCAGCTTGACAGGGGGCAATGAGCAGTTCTTC
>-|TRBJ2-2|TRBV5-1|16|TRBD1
CASSPHGTGATGELFF
TGCGCCAGCAGCCCCCATGGGACAGGGGCCACCGGGGAGCTGTTTTTT
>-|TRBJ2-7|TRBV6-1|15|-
CASSARGRGLVEQYF
TGTGCCAGCAGTGCCCGAGGCAGGGGATTAGTCGAGCAGTACTTC
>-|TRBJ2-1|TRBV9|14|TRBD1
CASSVARGQDEQFF
TGTGCCAGCAGCGTAGCCAGGGGGCAGGATGAGCAGTTCTTC
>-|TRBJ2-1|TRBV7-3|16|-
CASSPPSSVGYNEQFF
TGTGCCAGCAGCCCACCTAGCTCCGTGGGGTACAATGAGCAGTTCTTC
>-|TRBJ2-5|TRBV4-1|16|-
CASSQDSRRSEETQYF
TGCGCCAGCAGCCAAGATTCGCGTCGCAGCGAAGAGACCCAGTACTTC
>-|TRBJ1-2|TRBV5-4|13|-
CASSFVGSYGYTF
TGTGCCAGCAGCTTCGTTGGGTCCTATGGCTACACCTTC
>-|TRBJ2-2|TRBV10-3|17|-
CAISGPRGELGTGELFF
TGTGCCATCAGTGGCCCTCGAGGGGAGCTGGGAACCGGGGAGCTGTTTTTT
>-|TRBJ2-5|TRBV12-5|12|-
CASGLAGETQYF
TGTGCTAGTGGTTTGGCGGGGGAGACCCAGTACTTC
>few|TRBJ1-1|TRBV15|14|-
CATSSLTGNTEAFF
TGTGCCACCAGCAGTCTTACCGGGAACACTGAAGCTTTCTTT
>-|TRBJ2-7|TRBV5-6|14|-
CASSLLRTSYEQYF
TGTGCCAGCAGCCTCCTCCGCACTTCCTACGAGCAGTACTTC
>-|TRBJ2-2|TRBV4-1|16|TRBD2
CASSPRTSGQTGELFF
TGCGCCAGCAGCCCCCGGACTAGCGGGCAAACCGGGGAGCTGTTTTTT
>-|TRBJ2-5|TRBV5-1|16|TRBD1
CASSLESGGGRETQYF
TGCGCCAGCAGCTTGGAGTCAGGGGGCGGAAGAGAGACCCAGTACTTC
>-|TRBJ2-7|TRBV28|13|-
CASSLRPSREQYF
TGTGCCAGCAGTTTGCGTCCCTCACGCGAGCAGTACTTC
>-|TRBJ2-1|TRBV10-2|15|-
CASSPTGLSYNEQFF
TGCGCCAGCAGTCCTACAGGATTGTCCTACAATGAGCAGTTCTTC
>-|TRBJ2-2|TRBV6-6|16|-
CASEAWGQGYTGELFF
TGTGCCAGCGAAGCCTGGGGGCAGGGGTACACCGGGGAGCTGTTTTTT
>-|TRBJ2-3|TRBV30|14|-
CACYRESDTDTQYF
TGTGCCTGTTACCGGGAGTCGGACACAGATACGCAGTATTTT
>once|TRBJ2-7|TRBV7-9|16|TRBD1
CASSRGTGAPSYEQYF
TGTGCCAGCAGCCGGGGGACAGGGGCCCCCTCCTACGAGCAGTACTTC
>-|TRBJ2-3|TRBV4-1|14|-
CASSQLVGADTQYF
TGCGCCAGCAGCCAACTCGTGGGCGCAGATACGCAGTATTTT
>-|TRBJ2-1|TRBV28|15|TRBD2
CASSWTRSSYNEQFF
TGTGCCAGCAGTTGGACTAGAAGCTCCTACAATGAGCAGTTCTTC
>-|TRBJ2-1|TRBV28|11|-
CASSFIDEQFF
TGTGCCAGCAGTTTTATTGATGAGCAGTTCTTC
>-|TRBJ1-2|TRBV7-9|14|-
CASSLIAGDYGYTF
TGTGCCAGCAGCTTAATCGCAGGAGACTATGGCTACACCTTC
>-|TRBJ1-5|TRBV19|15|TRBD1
CASSEDREGNQPQHF
TGTGCCAGTAGTGAGGACAGGGAGGGCAATCAGCCCCAGCATTTT
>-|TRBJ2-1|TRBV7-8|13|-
CASSLITGIEQFF
TGTGCCAGCAGCTTAATAACGGGGATTGAGCAGTTCTTC
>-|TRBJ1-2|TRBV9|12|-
CASSALRYGYTF
TGTGCCAGCAGCGCATTACGCTATGGCTACACCTTC
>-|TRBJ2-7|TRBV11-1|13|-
CASSPIGRDEQYF
TGTGCCAGCAGCCCCATCGGTCGGGACGAGCAGTACTTC
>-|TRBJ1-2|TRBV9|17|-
CASSVRSSYVPNYGYTF
TGTGCCAGCAGCGTCCGCTCATCATACGTTCCTAACTATGGCTACACCTTC
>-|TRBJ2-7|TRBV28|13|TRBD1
CASGLTGANEQYF
TGTGCCAGCGGGTTGACAGGGGCCAACGAGCAGTACTTC
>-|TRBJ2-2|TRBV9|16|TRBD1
CASSVGTGAATGELFF
TGTGCCAGCAGCGTAGGGACAGGGGCGGCCACCGGGGAGCTGTTTTTT
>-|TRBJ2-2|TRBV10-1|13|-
CASNAGGVGELFF
TGCGCCAGCAACGCGGGCGGTGTCGGGGAGCTGTTTTTT
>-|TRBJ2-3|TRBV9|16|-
CASSVVSTRQEDTQYF
TGTGCCAGCAGCGTAGTGTCGACTAGGCAGGAAGATACGCAGTATTTT
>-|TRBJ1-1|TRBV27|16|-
CASSKLYVGGVTEAFF
TGTGCCAGCAGTAAGCTATATGTGGGGGGTGTAACTGAAGCTTTCTTT
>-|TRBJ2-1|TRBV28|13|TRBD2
CASRPSPGLACFF
TGTGCCAGCAGGCCTTCACCGGGACTAGCGTGTTTCTTC
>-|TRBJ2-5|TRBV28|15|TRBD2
CASSLDSGSGETQYF
TGTGCCAGCAGTTTGGATAGCGGGAGTGGCGAGACCCAGTACTTC
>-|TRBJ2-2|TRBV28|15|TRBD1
CASSLGDRNTGELFF
TGTGCCAGCAGTTTGGGGGACAGAAACACCGGGGAGCTGTTTTTT
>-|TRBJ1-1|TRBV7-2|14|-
CASSFLGPHTEAFF
TGTGCCAGCAGCTTTCTCGGCCCACACACTGAAGCTTTCTTT
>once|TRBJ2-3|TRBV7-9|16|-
CASSPQREGSTDTQYF
TGTGCCAGCAGCCCACAAAGAGAGGGCAGCACAGATACGCAGTATTTT
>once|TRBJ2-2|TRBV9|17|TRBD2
CASSQSTSGSNTGELFF
TGTGCCAGCAGCCAGAGCACTAGCGGATCGAACACCGGGGAGCTGTTTTTT
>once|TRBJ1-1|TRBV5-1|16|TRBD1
CASSLEPAGGYTEAFF
TGCGCCAGCAGCTTGGAGCCCGCAGGGGGCTACACTGAAGCTTTCTTT
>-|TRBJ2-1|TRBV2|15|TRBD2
CASSPTSGRGNEQFF
TGTGCCAGCAGCCCGACTAGCGGGAGGGGCAATGAGCAGTTCTTC